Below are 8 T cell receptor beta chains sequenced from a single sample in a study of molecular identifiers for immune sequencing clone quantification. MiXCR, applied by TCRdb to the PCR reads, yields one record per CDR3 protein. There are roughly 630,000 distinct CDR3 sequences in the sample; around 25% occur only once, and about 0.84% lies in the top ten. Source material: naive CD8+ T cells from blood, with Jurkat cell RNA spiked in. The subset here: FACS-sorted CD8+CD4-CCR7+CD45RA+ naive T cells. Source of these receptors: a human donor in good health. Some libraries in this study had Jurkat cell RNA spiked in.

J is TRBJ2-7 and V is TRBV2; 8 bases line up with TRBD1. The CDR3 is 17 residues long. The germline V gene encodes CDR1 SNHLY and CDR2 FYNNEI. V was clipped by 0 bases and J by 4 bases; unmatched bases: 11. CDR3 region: CASSEALPGGGFYEQYF. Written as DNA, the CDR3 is TGTGCCAGCAGTGAAGCGCTTCCAGGGGGCGGCTTTTACGAGCAGTACTTC.

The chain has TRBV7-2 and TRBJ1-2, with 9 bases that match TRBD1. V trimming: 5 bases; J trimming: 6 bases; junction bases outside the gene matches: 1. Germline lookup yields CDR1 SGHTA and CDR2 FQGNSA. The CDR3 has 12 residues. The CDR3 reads CASSRTGDGYTF. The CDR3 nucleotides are TGTGCCAGCAGCCGGACAGGGGATGGCTACACCTTC. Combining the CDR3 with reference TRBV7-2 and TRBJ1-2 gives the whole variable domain GAGVSQSPSNKVTEKGKDVELRCDPISGHTALYWYRQSLGQGLEFLIYFQGNSAPDKSGLPSDRFSAERTGGSVSTLTIQRTQQEDSAVYLCASSRTGDGYTFGSGTRLTVV.

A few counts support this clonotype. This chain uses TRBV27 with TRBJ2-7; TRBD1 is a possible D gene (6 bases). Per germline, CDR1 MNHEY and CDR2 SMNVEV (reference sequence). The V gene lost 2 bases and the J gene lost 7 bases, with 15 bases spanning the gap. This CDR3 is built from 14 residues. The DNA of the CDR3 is TGTGCCAGCAGTTTAATTGGGACACCTGGGGAGCAGTACTTC. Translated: CASSLIGTPGEQYF.

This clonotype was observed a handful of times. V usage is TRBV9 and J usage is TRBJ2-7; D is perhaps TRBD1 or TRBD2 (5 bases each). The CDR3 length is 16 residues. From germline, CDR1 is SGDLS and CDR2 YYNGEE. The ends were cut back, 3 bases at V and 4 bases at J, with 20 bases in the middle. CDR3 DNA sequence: TGTGCCAGCAGCGAGGGGTATGGGACCCAGATGTACGAGCAGTACTTC. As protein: CASSEGYGTQMYEQYF.

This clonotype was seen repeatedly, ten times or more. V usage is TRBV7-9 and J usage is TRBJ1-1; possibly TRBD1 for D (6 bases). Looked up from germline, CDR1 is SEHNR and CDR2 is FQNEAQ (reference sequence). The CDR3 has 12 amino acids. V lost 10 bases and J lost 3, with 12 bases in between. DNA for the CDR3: TGTGCCACCCAGGGGATACACACTGAAGCTTTCTTT. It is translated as CATQGIHTEAFF.

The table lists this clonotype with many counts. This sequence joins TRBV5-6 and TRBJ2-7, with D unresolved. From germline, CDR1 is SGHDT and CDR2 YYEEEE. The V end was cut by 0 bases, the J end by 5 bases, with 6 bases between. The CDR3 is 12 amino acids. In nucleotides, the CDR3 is TGTGCCAGCAGCTTGGACAGAAACGAGCAGTACTTC. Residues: CASSLDRNEQYF.

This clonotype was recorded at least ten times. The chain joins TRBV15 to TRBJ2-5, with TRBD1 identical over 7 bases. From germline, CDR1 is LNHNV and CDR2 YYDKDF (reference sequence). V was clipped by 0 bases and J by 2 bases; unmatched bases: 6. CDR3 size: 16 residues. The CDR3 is CATSRDDRVRQETQYF. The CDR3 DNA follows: TGTGCCACCAGCAGAGACGACAGGGTTCGACAAGAGACCCAGTACTTC.

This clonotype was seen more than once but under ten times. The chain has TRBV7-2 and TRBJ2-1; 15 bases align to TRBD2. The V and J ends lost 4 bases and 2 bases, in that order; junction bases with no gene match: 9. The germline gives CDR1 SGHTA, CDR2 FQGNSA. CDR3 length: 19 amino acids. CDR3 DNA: TGTGCCAGCAGCTGGACTAGCGGGGGGGCCGTTCCGACCTACAATGAGCAGTTCTTC. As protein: CASSWTSGGAVPTYNEQFF.